This T cell receptor beta chain was recovered during a study of tumor and adjacent non-tumor tissue in lung cancer (dated by TCRdb to 2017 to 2018). Regarding the complete study: Of the cohort, roughly 12 patients had adenocarcinoma, 2 had squamous cell carcinoma and 1 had small cell lung cancer. The roughly 15 patients were aged about 31 to 80 years, included 10 men and 5 women, and had TNM stage I to III disease. In total, sequencing yielded 100 million to 150 million productive TCRbeta reads, which works out to an average of approximately 4 million reads per sample. The study compared bulk TCRbeta repertoires from lung tumor tissue and matched distant non-tumor lung tissue of about 14 lung cancer patients. TCRbeta CDR3 sequencing was performed on a few dozen paired specimens, with one tumor sample and one normal lung sample collected per patient.

What the work shows at the level of the full study, not this receptor alone: The sequencing platform is not named in the methods, and unique molecular identifiers are not mentioned. Because peripheral blood was not sequenced, blood TCRbeta repertoires in the lung cancer patients of the study were not examined. The top 100 clones made up a significantly larger cumulative share of the repertoire in normal lung than in tumor tissue. Significantly higher TCR diversity was found in younger patients, and higher tumor TCR diversity was associated with shorter overall and disease-free survival. Tumor tissue showed significantly greater TCR diversity (inverse Simpson) than normal lung tissue (roughly 390 vs 170, P = 0.0075, Mann-Whitney U test). Only about 15 patients were in the cohort, and the authors stated that larger samples and more detailed clinical data are needed.

The CDR3 sequence holds 16 residues, the cysteine and phenylalanine included. This entry keeps only the CDR3 DNA: 48 bases, framed from base 1. V lost 1 base and J lost 1 base; the stretch between them is 14 bases long. The germline V gene specifies MGHRA as CDR1 and YSYEKL as CDR2. There are many counts of this clonotype. Which antigen it targets is not known. The input lacks base qualities; no much larger clone sits a single base away. Bulk unsorted tissue served as the source for RNA extraction, and RNA quality was assessed using a NanoDrop ND-1000 and an Agilent 2100. Normal lung samples were distant non-tumor tissue taken more than 3 cm from the tumor edge. All donors had newly diagnosed lung cancer, had not received prior chemotherapy, and were admitted for thoracic surgery in China between August and November 2014. Patients with previous radiotherapy or chemotherapy, or with another concurrent cancer, were excluded from the study. Pieces of surgical tissue measuring roughly 1-2.1 cm3 were kept in RNAlater solution and held at -80 degrees C until needed.

The method was multiplex PCR. Sequencing instrument: Illumina HiSeq 2500. TCRbeta libraries were built by three rounds of nested PCR using primers (Table S4), following protocols modified from ARM-PCR. PCR products of 200-500 bp were gel-excised and purified with the QIAquick gel extraction kit before sequencing. On the study's bioinformatics: Reads were cleaned using Trimmomatic, were merged into complete CDR3 sequences using FLASH, and were assigned to V(D)J germline segments using MiTCR. Clonal diversity was computed as the inverse Simpson's index with VDJtools. Productive reads were defined as in-frame sequences without a premature stop codon. TCRdb cleaned the public reads at Q25 with fastp, built clones with MiXCR and kept in-frame beta chains. Duplicate CDR3 protein sequences are folded into a single record with the most common DNA and genes. Here the V and J calls rest on TCRdb's processing, not on the authors' analysis. The sample table holds approximately 90,000 distinct CDR3 sequences, of which approximately 73% were seen once. The ten largest account for 21% of the sample.

Material: distant non-tumor lung tissue. The chain employs TRBV4-1 and TRBJ2-7; perhaps TRBD1 is the D gene, with 7 bases matching. The source of this sequence is a woman between 45 and 65 years old with non-small cell lung cancer. CDR3 loop: CASSQVGRTGSYEQYF. The DNA is TGCGCCAGCAGCCAAGTTGGGAGGACAGGATCCTACGAGCAGTACTTC.